A single sample is the source of the 22 T cell receptor beta chains below, sequenced in a study of T cells in Graves' hyperthyroidism and ophthalmopathy. Amplified TCR beta CDR3 regions came from RNA transcripts. First-round RT-PCR with HTBI primers amplified the TCR CDR3 region. TCRdb re-called the multiplex PCR reads with MiXCR, one entry per CDR3 protein. The sample has some 550,000 distinct CDR3 sequences, about a sixth seen once. Sequenced: blood. The source of these receptors is a woman in her 40s with Graves' ophthalmopathy.

This clonotype has ten or more counts. The CDR3 loop is CASSKGTQKETQYF. The CDR3 DNA is TGTGCCAGCAGCAAAGGGACACAAAAAGAGACCCAGTACTTC. The rearrangement links TRBV7-2 to TRBJ2-5; D possibly corresponds to TRBD1 (6 bases). The CDR3 totals 14 residues. V was trimmed by 5 bases and J by 3 bases, leaving 13 bases between them. The germline gives CDR1 SGHTA, CDR2 FQGNSA. Drawing the rest from reference TRBV7-2 and TRBJ2-5, the complete variable domain is GAGVSQSPSNKVTEKGKDVELRCDPISGHTALYWYRQSLGQGLEFLIYFQGNSAPDKSGLPSDRFSAERTGGSVSTLTIQRTQQEDSAVYLCASSKGTQKETQYFGPGTRLLVL.

The V and J genes are TRBV20-1 and TRBJ2-5; a weak D match, TRBD1 (5 bases). Trimming cost V 0 bases and J 4 bases, with 12 bases left between them. Germline V gene sequence: CDR1 DFQATT, CDR2 SNEGSKA (reference sequence). The CDR3 is made up of 14 amino acids. The CDR3 nucleotides are TGCAGTGCTAGAGATAGTATAGGGGTAGAGACCCAGTACTTC. Amino acids: CSARDSIGVETQYF.

This clonotype appeared once. The rearrangement uses TRBV4-1 and TRBJ2-7; tentatively, D is TRBD1 (5 bases). This CDR3 spans 18 amino acids. Germline V gene lookup returns CDR1 MGHRA and CDR2 YSYEKL. The V end lost 2 bases, the J end lost 3 bases, and 23 bases lay between the germline ends. The CDR3 is CASSQHLASGLAVYEQYF. CDR3 nucleotides: TGCGCCAGCAGCCAACATCTCGCGTCAGGGTTGGCCGTCTACGAGCAGTACTTC.

This chain links TRBV18 with TRBJ2-3; D is possibly TRBD1 (6 bases). The V gene lost 6 bases and the J gene lost 5 bases, with 9 bases spanning the gap. CDR3 length: 12 residues. Germline V CDR1 and CDR2: KGHSH, LQKENI. CDR3 nucleotide sequence: TGTGCCAGCTCCACAGGGAGAGATACGCAGTATTTT. Translating gives CASSTGRDTQYF.

This clonotype was counted at least ten times. The chain employs TRBV27 and TRBJ1-2; TRBD1 agrees at 7 bases. Germline-derived CDR1 and CDR2 are MNHEY and SMNVEV (reference sequence). The V gene end was trimmed by 7 bases and the J gene end by 6 bases; junction bases not matched to a gene: 14. This CDR3 has 15 amino acids. For the CDR3, the DNA is TGTGCCAGCAAGCTGACAGGGTCTGAGTTCGATGGCTACACCTTC. This gives the protein CASKLTGSEFDGYTF.

This clonotype has a count of ten or more. V is TRBV6-6 and J is TRBJ2-5; D is possibly TRBD2 (5 bases). V lost 2 bases and J 6 bases, leaving 13 bases between the germline ends. The germline V gene encodes CDR1 MNHNY and CDR2 SVGAGI (reference sequence). The CDR3 has 14 residues. CDR3 in amino acids: CASSYDGLPKTQYF. The CDR3 DNA is TGTGCCAGCAGTTACGACGGACTCCCGAAGACCCAGTACTTC.

This clonotype came up a few times. The V and J genes are TRBV13 and TRBJ1-1, with unresolved D. The CDR3 length is 15 residues. V was clipped by 1 base and J by 1 base, with 10 bases between them. Germline V gives CDR1 PRHDT, CDR2 FYEKMQ (reference sequence). The CDR3 bases are TGTGCCAGCAGCTTAGCGGTGAGTAAGAACACTGAAGCTTTCTTT. This sequence encodes CASSLAVSKNTEAFF.

V usage is TRBV24-1 and J usage is TRBJ2-1; 7 nucleotides match TRBD2. The V gene's germline CDR1 is KGHDR and CDR2 SFDVKD. The CDR3 totals 17 residues. Germline trimming cut 3 bases from V and 0 bases from J; bases unmatched to any gene: 7. The CDR3 DNA is TGTGCCACCAGTGATGCCCCGGGCGGGAGCTCCTACAATGAGCAGTTCTTC. It is translated as CATSDAPGGSSYNEQFF.

The chain has TRBV5-8 and TRBJ1-4, with D tentatively TRBD1 (5 bases). The CDR3 totals 14 residues. The germline CDR1 and CDR2 sequences are SGHTS and YDEGEE. The V end was cut by 6 bases, the J end by 0 bases, with 9 bases between. The CDR3 coding sequence is TGTGCCAGCAACTGGGGGGCAACTAATGAAAAACTGTTTTTT. It encodes CASNWGATNEKLFF.

The chain couples TRBV9 to TRBJ2-7, with TRBD1 matching 11 bases. The length of the CDR3 is 17 residues. The trim removed 3 bases at V and 1 base at J, leaving 9 bases unmatched. Germline-derived CDR1 and CDR2 are SGDLS and YYNGEE. CDR3 sequence: CASSAQSGTGGSYEQYF. The CDR3 region has the DNA TGTGCCAGCAGCGCCCAATCTGGGACAGGGGGATCCTACGAGCAGTACTTC.

This clonotype was counted many times. The V call is TRBV2, the J call TRBJ1-5; the D is unclear. Trimming shortened V by 8 bases and J by 0 bases, and 32 bases separated the two germline ends. The CDR3 is 21 amino acids. CDR1 is SNHLY and CDR2 is FYNNEI in the germline V gene. CDR3 loop: CASPSTWFLIPDRYSNQPQHF. The DNA for the CDR3 is TGTGCCAGCCCAAGCACATGGTTTCTAATCCCCGATCGATATAGCAATCAGCCCCAGCATTTT.

J is TRBJ2-2 and V is TRBV5-1, with D perhaps matching TRBD2 (5 bases). With 4 bases removed from V and 1 base from J, the gap between germline ends came to 14 bases. Germline loops: CDR1 SGHRS, CDR2 YFSETQ. CDR3 size: 16 residues. CDR3 in DNA: TGCGCCAGCAGCCCCTGGGGTAGCGAGAACACCGGGGAGCTGTTTTTT. Protein sequence: CASSPWGSENTGELFF.

The rearrangement uses TRBV7-9 and TRBJ1-4; D may be TRBD1 (6 bases). In germline, CDR1 is SEHNR, CDR2 FQNEAQ (reference sequence). The CDR3 is 15 residues long. The V end was cut by 1 base, the J end by 8 bases, with 14 bases between. CDR3 in amino acids: CASSLEWTAGEKLFF. The DNA for the CDR3 is TGTGCCAGCAGCTTAGAATGGACAGCCGGCGAAAAACTGTTTTTT.

This chain uses TRBV18 with TRBJ2-2, with 7 bases that match TRBD2. This CDR3 comprises 17 residues. CDR1 is KGHSH and CDR2 is LQKENI in the germline V gene. J gave up 3 bases and V 3 bases, and 10 bases lay outside the gene matches. The CDR3 coding sequence is TGTGCCAGCTCACCCTTCGGGAGGTGGCAGCACACCGGGGAGCTGTTTTTT. This translates into CASSPFGRWQHTGELFF. Drawing the rest from reference TRBV18 and TRBJ2-2, the complete variable domain is NAGVMQNPRHLVRRRGQEARLRCSPMKGHSHVYWYRQLPEEGLKFMVYLQKENIIDESGMPKERFSAEFPKEGPSILRIQQVVRGDSAAYFCASSPFGRWQHTGELFFGEGSRLTVL.

V usage is TRBV7-8 and J usage is TRBJ2-1; D remains unclear. CDR3 length: 15 amino acids. The germline CDR1 and CDR2 sequences are SGHVS and FQNEAQ. The V and J ends lost 5 bases and 8 bases respectively, with 19 bases between them. CDR3 loop: CASSPRPSLGDEQFF. The CDR3 nucleotides are TGTGCCAGCAGCCCTCGCCCTTCTCTTGGCGATGAGCAGTTCTTC. The whole variable domain, filled in from reference TRBV7-8 and TRBJ2-1, reads GAGVSQSPRYKVAKRGQDVALRCDPISGHVSLFWYQQALGQGPEFLTYFQNEAQLDKSGLPSDRFFAERPEGSVSTLKIQRTQQEDSAVYLCASSPRPSLGDEQFFGPGTRLTVL.

The chain employs TRBV4-1 and TRBJ2-3; 7 positions match TRBD1. The germline V gene has CDR1 MGHRA and CDR2 YSYEKL. The CDR3 runs to 16 residues. V lost 1 base and J lost 2; bases outside the gene matches: 6. The CDR3 loop is CASSQGTGDITDTQYF. In DNA form, the CDR3 reads TGCGCCAGCAGCCAAGGTACAGGGGATATCACAGATACGCAGTATTTT.

V usage is TRBV12-3 or TRBV12-4 and J usage is TRBJ2-2; D unclear. The CDR3 sequence is 15 residues long. V was cut by 7 bases and J by 4 bases, with 16 bases left in between. The CDR3 reads CASTPDGSPTGELFF. The CDR3 DNA is TGTGCCAGCACCCCGGACGGAAGCCCCACCGGGGAGCTGTTTTTT.

With regard to this clonotype: A read error may explain this, as a much larger clone is one base away. This sequence joins TRBV6-6 and TRBJ2-5, with 7 positions matching TRBD2. The germline V gene encodes CDR1 MNHNY and CDR2 SVGAGI (reference sequence). This CDR3 is 15 amino acids long. The CDR3 region has the DNA TGTGCCGGCAGTTACGGCACATCCGGGGGGGAGACCCAGTACTTC. Its protein is CAGSYGTSGGETQYF.

The sample holds a few counts of this clonotype. V and J are TRBV15 and TRBJ1-4, with TRBD1 as a possible D gene (5 bases). Germline CDR1 and CDR2: LNHNV and YYDKDF (reference sequence). The CDR3 spans 15 residues. The V gene lost 0 bases and the J gene lost 8 bases, with 13 bases spanning the gap. This chain's CDR3 is CATSRDLGAREKLFF. CDR3 DNA: TGTGCCACCAGCAGAGATCTAGGGGCACGCGAAAAACTGTTTTTT.

This clonotype was counted at least ten times. The chain carries TRBV2 and TRBJ2-1, with a tentative D call TRBD2 (5 bases). This CDR3 spans 15 amino acids. V lost 5 bases and J lost 0, with 11 bases in between. CDR1 is SNHLY and CDR2 is FYNNEI in the germline V gene. The CDR3 region is CASSSGLRSYNEQFF. CDR3 bases: TGTGCCAGCAGTTCCGGACTTCGCTCCTACAATGAGCAGTTCTTC.

In this sample, this clonotype turned up many times. This rearrangement joins TRBV30 to TRBJ1-1; D is undetermined. This CDR3 comprises 12 residues. Trimming cost V 2 bases and J 3 bases, with 7 bases left between them. Germline V gene sequence: CDR1 GTSNPN, CDR2 SVGIG (reference sequence). The CDR3 reads CAWSPQYTEAFF. The CDR3 coding sequence is TGTGCCTGGAGTCCCCAGTACACTGAAGCTTTCTTT.

This clonotype was picked up many times. The rearrangement joins TRBV18 to TRBJ2-3; D is possibly TRBD1 or TRBD2 (5 bases each). Looked up from germline, CDR1 is KGHSH and CDR2 is LQKENI. Trimming pared 6 bases from V and 6 bases from J, leaving 16 bases between. The CDR3 runs 14 residues. DNA for the CDR3: TGTGCCAGCTCTTATTGGGGACCGCCGGATACGCAGTATTTT. It yields the protein CASSYWGPPDTQYF.